This T cell receptor beta chain is drawn from a study of shared clonotypes between healthy human individuals. In this sample, this clone turned up a few times. The antigen remains undetermined. General study findings and limits: In contrast to clonotypes shared by all four donors, non-shared clonotypes had lower generation probabilities. Memory subsets had estimated richness that was generally smaller than that of naive subsets. Sequencing depth was a factor that was expected to affect clonotype sharing among donors.

The authors loaded roughly 200 ng DNA, 30,000 to 35,000 T cell genomes, into sorted-subset replicate PCRs. Profiling relied on immunoSEQ multiplex PCR, and the TCRdb table lists in-frame clones only, not all of them. The sample comprises 100,000 or so clones, roughly two thirds of which are singletons, and about a quarter rests with the top ten. This CDR3 contains 14 residues. Trimming took 0 bases from V and 5 from J, leaving 10 bases between them. CDR1 and CDR2 (germline): ENHRY, SYGVKD. The material sequenced was memory CD8+ T cells sorted from blood. Specified subset: CD45RO+ cells pooled with CCR7-negative TemRA cells. The TCR comes from a woman aged 25 to 45 in good health. V is TRBV10-3 and J is TRBJ1-1, with D tentatively TRBD1 (5 bases). CDR3 sequence reads: CAISESGAGTEAFF. CDR3 nucleotides: TGTGCCATCAGTGAGTCAGGGGCGGGGACTGAAGCTTTCTTT.